The next 13 T cell receptor beta chains were all read from a single sample in a study of technical replicates of blood from a handful of donors. Libraries were prepared by immunoSEQ multiplex PCR; TCRdb keeps only in-frame clonotypes and omits some of them. The table records around 53,000 clones, roughly 92% of them present only once. Sequencing input: PBMCs. Receptor source: a human donor in good health. Some clones in this sample may be carry-over from other donors' samples.

The CDR3 coding sequence is TGCGCCAGCAGCCAAGGTCCCACTAGCGGGGAGCAGTACTTC. Protein product: CASSQGPTSGEQYF. The chain has TRBV4-1 and TRBJ2-7, with 9 bases lining up with TRBD2. In germline, CDR1 is MGHRA, CDR2 YSYEKL. The CDR3 is made up of 14 amino acids. The trim removed 1 base at V and 7 bases at J, leaving 5 bases unmatched.

The chain employs TRBV29-1 and TRBJ2-3; D perhaps matches TRBD2 (7 bases). With 4 bases removed from V and 4 bases from J, the gap between germline ends came to 21 bases. CDR3 length: 16 residues. Looked up from germline, CDR1 is SQVTM and CDR2 is ANQGSEA. The CDR3, as DNA: TGCAGCGTTGGTTATCTTCCGGGGGGCCCCCCAGATACGCAGTATTTT. As protein: CSVGYLPGGPPDTQYF.

The genes are TRBV5-1 and TRBJ1-2, with 9 bases identical to TRBD1. The length of the CDR3 is 15 residues. V lost 0 bases and J lost 5; bases outside the gene matches: 5. CDR1 is SGHRS and CDR2 is YFSETQ in the germline V gene. The CDR3 nucleotides read TGCGCCAGCAGCTTGGAGACAGGGGGAGGATATGGCTACACCTTC. Translated, it gives CASSLETGGGYGYTF.

The V call is TRBV6-5, the J call TRBJ1-3, with 7 bases fitting TRBD1. J was trimmed by 1 base and V by 6 bases; bases with no gene match: 6. The CDR3 contains 15 residues. CDR1 MNHEY and CDR2 SVGAGI come from the germline V gene. The CDR3 loop is CASSRGTVSGNTIYF. The CDR3 region has the DNA TGTGCCAGCAGCCGAGGGACAGTTTCTGGAAACACCATATATTTT.

V gene TRBV4-1 combines with J gene TRBJ2-3, with TRBD1 identical over 7 bases. V lost 3 bases to trimming and J lost 0 bases; unmatched junction nucleotides: 12. The CDR3 has 18 amino acids. CDR1 and CDR2 from the germline V gene are MGHRA and YSYEKL. CDR3 coding DNA: TGCGCCAGCAGCCAGCCGACAGGGCCAACCCCTAGCACAGATACGCAGTATTTT. This encodes CASSQPTGPTPSTDTQYF.

V gene TRBV5-6 combines with J gene TRBJ1-1; 7 bases line up with TRBD1. The V gene's germline CDR1 is SGHDT and CDR2 YYEEEE. J was trimmed by 6 bases and V by 3 bases; bases with no gene match: 11. The CDR3 is made up of 15 amino acids. The CDR3 bases are TGTGCCAGCAGCTCGCCTCAGGGGGTTCGGGCTGAAGCTTTCTTT. Residues: CASSSPQGVRAEAFF.

This clone showed up just once. The chain is built from TRBV7-9 and TRBJ1-1; D unclear. This CDR3 contains 13 residues. Germline CDR1 SEHNR, CDR2 FQNEAQ (reference sequence). With 2 bases removed from V and 1 base from J, the gap between germline ends came to 5 bases. The CDR3 DNA reads TGTGCCAGCAGCTTAAACAGGAACACTGAAGCTTTCTTT. This translates into CASSLNRNTEAFF.

The chain joins TRBV25-1 to TRBJ1-1; D is possibly TRBD1 (5 bases). Trimming removed 0 bases at V and 4 bases at J, with 9 bases between. The CDR3 length is 14 residues. Germline CDR1 MGHDK, CDR2 SYGVNS. The CDR3 region is CASSEYWQGTEAFF. CDR3 nucleotide sequence: TGTGCCAGCAGTGAATACTGGCAGGGCACTGAAGCTTTCTTT.

This rearrangement joins TRBV28 to TRBJ2-1, with 7 positions matching TRBD2. Trimming at V came to 3 bases and at J to 7 bases, leaving 9 bases not matched to a gene. The CDR3 covers 15 residues. Germline lookup yields CDR1 MDHEN and CDR2 SYDVKM. CDR3 region: CASSLSAGGGNEQFF. Here the CDR3 DNA reads TGTGCCAGCAGTTTGTCCGCTGGCGGGGGTAATGAGCAGTTCTTC.

This clone was seen a few times. The rearrangement uses TRBV7-9 and TRBJ2-7; the D gene is possibly TRBD2 (7 bases). Germline values: CDR1 SEHNR, CDR2 FQNEAQ (reference sequence). This CDR3 has 14 amino acids. Trimming stripped 1 base from V and 6 bases from J, with 13 bases between. Written as DNA, the CDR3 is TGTGCCAGCAGCTTAGTGGGGGGGCCGGGCGAGCAGTACTTC. Translating it yields CASSLVGGPGEQYF.

The genes are TRBV6-5 and TRBJ2-3, with D maybe TRBD2 (6 bases). Germline V gene lookup returns CDR1 MNHEY and CDR2 SVGAGI. V shed 0 bases and J shed 0 bases, with 10 bases lying between them. The CDR3 loop spans 16 amino acids. The CDR3 region has the DNA TGTGCCAGCAGTTACTCGGCGGGGCCTAGCACAGATACGCAGTATTTT. This codes for CASSYSAGPSTDTQYF.

This clone was recorded once. The J gene is TRBJ2-5, the V gene TRBV7-9, with D unclear. Germline lookup yields CDR1 SEHNR and CDR2 FQNEAQ (reference sequence). V lost 3 bases, J lost 1 base, and 15 bases lay in between. There are 16 residues in the CDR3. The CDR3 protein is CASSFGRKVPQETQYF. In nucleotides, the CDR3 is TGTGCCAGCAGCTTTGGTAGAAAAGTCCCCCAAGAGACCCAGTACTTC. Supplemented by reference TRBV7-9 and TRBJ2-5, the full variable domain reads DTGVSQNPRHKITKRGQNVTFRCDPISEHNRLYWYRQTLGQGPEFLTYFQNEAQLEKSRLLSDRFSAERPKGSFSTLEIQRTEQGDSAMYLCASSFGRKVPQETQYFGPGTRLLVL.

V and J are TRBV6-6 and TRBJ1-2; 8 bases are a match to TRBD1. This CDR3 comprises 14 residues. From germline, CDR1 is MNHNY and CDR2 SVGAGI (reference sequence). Trimming took 4 bases from V and 4 from J; bases not matched to a gene: 5. DNA of the CDR3: TGTGCCAGCAGTTCCACCGACAGGGGCTATGGCTACACCTTC. As protein: CASSSTDRGYGYTF.